A selection of T cell receptor beta chains follows, all from one sample in a study of CD8+CD57+ T cells in acquired aplastic anemia. TCRdb independently ran MiXCR on the reads; one entry per CDR3 protein. The data show about 470,000 distinct CDR3 sequences, about a third seen once. Sequences were obtained from sorted CD4+, CD8+, or CD8+CD57+ T cells (not recorded which) from PBMCs. These receptors were taken from a human donor with aplastic anemia. The CDR3 runs from the conserved cysteine through the conserved F or W. D genes are given only for firm matches. Only some rows state a clone size, as once, few, many or a class for expanded clones.

DNA: TGCAGTGCTAGGCCGACTAGCGGGAGGTCCACAGATACGCAGTATTTT
CDR3: CSARPTSGRSTDTQYF
J: TRBJ2-3
D: TRBD2
V: TRBV20-1
size: NA

DNA: TGTGCCTGGAGTGTAGTACAGGGGATCACTGAAGCTTTCTTT
CDR3: CAWSVVQGITEAFF
J: TRBJ1-1
D: TRBD1
V: TRBV30
size: NA

DNA: TGTGCCACCAGTGATTTAGAGGGACAGGGGAACCACGAGCAGTACTTC
CDR3: CATSDLEGQGNHEQYF
J: TRBJ2-7
D: TRBD1
V: TRBV24-1
size: many

DNA: TGTGCCAGCAGCGAGGGGACTAGCGGGCCCTACGAGCAGTACTTC
CDR3: CASSEGTSGPYEQYF
J: TRBJ2-7
D: TRBD2
V: TRBV9
size: many

DNA: TGTGCCAGCAGCCAAGATACGGGGATTAATTCACCCCTCCACTTT
CDR3: CASSQDTGINSPLHF
J: TRBJ1-6
D: NA
V: TRBV7-9
size: NA

DNA: TGTGCCAGCAGTGAATCGAACAGGGGACAGATGAGGGAAGGCTACACCTTC
CDR3: CASSESNRGQMREGYTF
J: TRBJ1-2
D: TRBD1
V: TRBV25-1
size: many

DNA: TGCGCCAGCAGCTCCTCGGGACAGGTGAACTCTAACTATGGCTACACCTTC
CDR3: CASSSSGQVNSNYGYTF
J: TRBJ1-2
D: TRBD1
V: TRBV5-1
size: NA

DNA: TGTGCCAGTAGTATTCGTCTAGCGACCTACGAGCAGTACTTC
CDR3: CASSIRLATYEQYF
J: TRBJ2-7
D: NA
V: TRBV19
size: many

DNA: TGTGCCAGCAGCTTTGGGACAGCTCGCTCCGGCTACACCTTC
CDR3: CASSFGTARSGYTF
J: TRBJ1-2
D: TRBD1
V: TRBV7-3
size: many

DNA: TGTGCGAGCAGTGATATGGGAAGCAGGGGTTCGTACGTGCAGTACTTC
CDR3: CASSDMGSRGSYVQYF
J: TRBJ2-7
D: NA
V: TRBV25-1
size: NA

DNA: TGCAGTGCTAGAGCCCATGCCGGACAGTATAATTCACCCCTCCACTTT
CDR3: CSARAHAGQYNSPLHF
J: TRBJ1-6
D: NA
V: TRBV20-1
size: many

DNA: TGTGCCAGCAGCCAAGACAGCTATAATTCACCCCTCCACTTT
CDR3: CASSQDSYNSPLHF
J: TRBJ1-6
D: NA
V: TRBV3-1
size: NA

DNA: TGTGCCAGCAGCTCGACCAGCCCATTATACAATGAGCAGTTCTTC
CDR3: CASSSTSPLYNEQFF
J: TRBJ2-1
D: NA
V: TRBV7-8
size: many

DNA: TGTGCCAGCAGAGAACTAGCGGGAGGGCCCCATGAGCAGTTCTTC
CDR3: CASRELAGGPHEQFF
J: TRBJ2-1
D: TRBD2
V: TRBV6-1
size: NA

DNA: TGTGCCAGCAACCCGACAGGGCATTCCTATAATTCACCCCTCCACTTT
CDR3: CASNPTGHSYNSPLHF
J: TRBJ1-6
D: TRBD1
V: TRBV10-3
size: NA

DNA: TGTGCCAGCAGAACTAGCGGGGGGTACAATGAGCAGTTCTTC
CDR3: CASRTSGGYNEQFF
J: TRBJ2-1
D: TRBD2
V: TRBV25-1
size: NA

DNA: TGTGCCAGCAGCGTTGAGGTGGGGGGATCTCAGTTCTTC
CDR3: CASSVEVGGSQFF
J: TRBJ2-1
D: NA
V: TRBV7-2
size: NA

DNA: TGTGCCAGCAGCGGAGAACAGGGGGCGACAGACTATGGCTACACCTTC
CDR3: CASSGEQGATDYGYTF
J: TRBJ1-2
D: TRBD1
V: TRBV25-1
size: NA

DNA: TGTGCCAGTAGTATTGCAGGAGCTACTGGGGCCAACGTCCTGACTTTC
CDR3: CASSIAGATGANVLTF
J: TRBJ2-6
D: NA
V: TRBV19
size: NA

DNA: TGTGCCACCAGCAGTAGGGGGCTAAGGTACAATGAGCAGTTCTTC
CDR3: CATSSRGLRYNEQFF
J: TRBJ2-1
D: TRBD1
V: TRBV15
size: few

DNA: TGTGCTAGTGGTCCGTATGTTCGGGGGCTCGATGAGCAGTTCTTC
CDR3: CASGPYVRGLDEQFF
J: TRBJ2-1
D: NA
V: TRBV12-5
size: few

DNA: TGTGCCGGCAGTACGTACAGGGACTACGAGCAGTACTTC
CDR3: CAGSTYRDYEQYF
J: TRBJ2-7
D: NA
V: TRBV6-2/TRBV6-3
size: once

DNA: TGCAGTGCTAGCGGGTTACAAGAGACCCAGTACTTC
CDR3: CSASGLQETQYF
J: TRBJ2-5
D: NA
V: TRBV20-1
size: many

DNA: TGTGCCAGCAGTGAAGCTTCAGGGGGCCTCATGAACACTGAAGCTTTCTTT
CDR3: CASSEASGGLMNTEAFF
J: TRBJ1-1
D: TRBD1
V: TRBV10-3
size: NA

DNA: TGTGCCACCAAAGGCGGGGTACACAATGAGCAGTTCTTC
CDR3: CATKGGVHNEQFF
J: TRBJ2-1
D: NA
V: TRBV19
size: few

DNA: TGTGCCAGTAAAAAGGGAGGAGGAACTAATGAAAAACTGTTTTTT
CDR3: CASKKGGGTNEKLFF
J: TRBJ1-4
D: NA
V: TRBV19
size: few

DNA: TGCAGTGCTAGAAGGAGGCTAGCTCATGGCGGGGAGCTGTTTTTT
CDR3: CSARRRLAHGGELFF
J: TRBJ2-2
D: NA
V: TRBV20-1
size: few

DNA: TGTGCCAGCAGCCCAGGGTCCCCCTACGAGCAGTACTTC
CDR3: CASSPGSPYEQYF
J: TRBJ2-7
D: NA
V: TRBV14
size: many

DNA: TGTGCCAGCGGCGAGACTCGGGGGAACACTGAAGCTTTCTTT
CDR3: CASGETRGNTEAFF
J: TRBJ1-1
D: NA
V: TRBV12-3/TRBV12-4
size: few

DNA: TGTGCCAGCAGCCCGGACAGGGGGCAGCCCCAGCATTTT
CDR3: CASSPDRGQPQHF
J: TRBJ1-5
D: TRBD1
V: TRBV12-3/TRBV12-4
size: few

DNA: TGTGCCAGCAGCGCGGACAGTGCCCAGCCCCAGCATTTT
CDR3: CASSADSAQPQHF
J: TRBJ1-5
D: NA
V: TRBV3-1
size: NA

DNA: TGTGCCAGCCGCCAGGAGACCTCTTCACCCCTCCACTTT
CDR3: CASRQETSSPLHF
J: TRBJ1-6
D: NA
V: TRBV3-1
size: NA

DNA: TGTGCCAGCAGTTTAACGGCGGACTATGGCTACACCTTC
CDR3: CASSLTADYGYTF
J: TRBJ1-2
D: NA
V: TRBV27
size: many

DNA: TGTGCCACCAGCAGGGACAGCCCTCAAGAGACCCAGTACTTC
CDR3: CATSRDSPQETQYF
J: TRBJ2-5
D: NA
V: TRBV15
size: NA

DNA: TGTGCCAGCAGCCAAGATTTTAGTTATGGCTACACCTTC
CDR3: CASSQDFSYGYTF
J: TRBJ1-2
D: NA
V: TRBV14
size: NA

DNA: TGTGCCAGCAGTTTGGACGCTCGAGGGGACCAAGAGACCCAGTACTTC
CDR3: CASSLDARGDQETQYF
J: TRBJ2-5
D: NA
V: TRBV12-3/TRBV12-4
size: many

DNA: TGTGCCAGCAGCCAGACGGCCGTCTATGGCTACACCTTC
CDR3: CASSQTAVYGYTF
J: TRBJ1-2
D: NA
V: TRBV3-1
size: NA

DNA: TGTGCCATCAGACCACTAGCGGGGGGTTGGCGGGGAGCTGTTTTT
CDR3: CAIRPLAGGWRGAVF
J: TRBJ2-2
D: TRBD2
V: TRBV10-3
size: NA

DNA: TGTGCCAGCAGCTTAGATCGGCGGGGTAACACTGAAGCTTTCTTT
CDR3: CASSLDRRGNTEAFF
J: TRBJ1-1
D: NA
V: TRBV7-6
size: few

DNA: TGTGCCAGCAGGCAGGACGGTCGGGAGCAGTACTTC
CDR3: CASRQDGREQYF
J: TRBJ2-7
D: NA
V: TRBV2
size: NA

DNA: TGTGCCAGCAGTTTTGTTAGCGAGTACGAGCAGTACTTC
CDR3: CASSFVSEYEQYF
J: TRBJ2-7
D: NA
V: TRBV12-3/TRBV12-4
size: few